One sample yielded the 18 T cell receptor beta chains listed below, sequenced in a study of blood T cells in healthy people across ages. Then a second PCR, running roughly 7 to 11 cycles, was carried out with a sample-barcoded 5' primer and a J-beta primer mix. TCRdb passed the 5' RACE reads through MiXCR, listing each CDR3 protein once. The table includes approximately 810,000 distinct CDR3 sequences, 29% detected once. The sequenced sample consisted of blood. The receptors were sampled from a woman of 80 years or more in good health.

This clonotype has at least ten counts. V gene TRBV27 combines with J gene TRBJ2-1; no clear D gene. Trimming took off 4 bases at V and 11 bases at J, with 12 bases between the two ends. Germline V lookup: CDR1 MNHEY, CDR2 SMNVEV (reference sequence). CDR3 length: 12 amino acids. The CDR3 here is CASSSIESQQFF. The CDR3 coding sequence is TGTGCCAGCAGTTCTATCGAATCGCAGCAGTTCTTC.

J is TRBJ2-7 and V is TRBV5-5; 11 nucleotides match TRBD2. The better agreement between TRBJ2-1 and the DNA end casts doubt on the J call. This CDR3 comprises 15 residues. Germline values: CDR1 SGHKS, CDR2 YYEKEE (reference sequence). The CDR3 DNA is TGTGCCAGCAGTTCACTAGCGGGGGCCGGGGGTGAGCAGTTCTTC. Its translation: CASSSLAGAGGEQFF.

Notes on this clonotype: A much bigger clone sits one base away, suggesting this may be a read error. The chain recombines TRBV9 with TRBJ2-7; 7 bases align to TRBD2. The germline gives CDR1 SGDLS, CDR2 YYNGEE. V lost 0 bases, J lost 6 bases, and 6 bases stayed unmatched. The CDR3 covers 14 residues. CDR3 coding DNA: TGTGCCAGCAGCGTAGGACTGGGGGGGAGCGAGCAGTACTTC. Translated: CASSVGLGGSEQYF.

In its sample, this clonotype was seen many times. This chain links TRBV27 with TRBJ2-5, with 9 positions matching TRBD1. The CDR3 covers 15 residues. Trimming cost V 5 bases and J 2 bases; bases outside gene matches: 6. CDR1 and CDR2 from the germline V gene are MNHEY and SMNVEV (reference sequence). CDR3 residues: CASSGDRVRQETQYF. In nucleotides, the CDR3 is TGTGCCAGCAGTGGGGACAGGGTGAGGCAAGAGACCCAGTACTTC.

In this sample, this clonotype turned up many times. The DNA for the CDR3 is TGTGCCAGCAGCCGTACCGGGACAGCCTATGGCTACACCTTC. This encodes CASSRTGTAYGYTF. V is TRBV7-2 and J is TRBJ1-2; 7 positions match TRBD1. CDR3 length equals 14 residues. Germline V gives CDR1 SGHTA, CDR2 FQGNSA. The trim removed 5 bases at V and 4 bases at J, leaving 7 bases unmatched.

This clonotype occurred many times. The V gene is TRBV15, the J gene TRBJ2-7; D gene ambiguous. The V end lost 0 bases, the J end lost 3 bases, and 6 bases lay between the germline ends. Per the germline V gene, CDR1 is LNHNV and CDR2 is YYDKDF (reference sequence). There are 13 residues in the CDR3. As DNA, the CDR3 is TGTGCCACCAGCAGAGATAAGGTCTACGAGCAGTACTTC. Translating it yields CATSRDKVYEQYF.

In nucleotides, the CDR3 is TGTGCCAGTAGTTATTCTATGAAGGGGGGGAGAGGCGAGCAGTACTTC. Its protein is CASSYSMKGGRGEQYF. The chain uses TRBV19 and TRBJ2-5, with D perhaps TRBD2 (7 bases). The last part of the DNA fits TRBJ2-7 better; the J call may be wrong. The length of the CDR3 is 16 residues. From germline, CDR1 is LNHDA and CDR2 SQIVND (reference sequence).

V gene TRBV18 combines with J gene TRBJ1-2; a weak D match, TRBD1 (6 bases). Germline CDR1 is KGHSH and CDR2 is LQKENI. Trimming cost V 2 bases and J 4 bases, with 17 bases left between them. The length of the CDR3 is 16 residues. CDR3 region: CASSPLGTTLGYGYTF. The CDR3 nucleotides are TGTGCCAGCTCACCATTAGGGACAACCCTAGGCTATGGCTACACCTTC.

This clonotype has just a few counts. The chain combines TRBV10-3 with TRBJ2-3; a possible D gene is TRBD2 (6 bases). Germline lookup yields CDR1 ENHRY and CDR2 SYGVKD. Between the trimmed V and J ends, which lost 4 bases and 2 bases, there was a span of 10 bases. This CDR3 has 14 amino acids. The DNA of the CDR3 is TGTGCCATCAGTGGAGGACTACACACAGATACGCAGTATTTT. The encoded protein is CAISGGLHTDTQYF.

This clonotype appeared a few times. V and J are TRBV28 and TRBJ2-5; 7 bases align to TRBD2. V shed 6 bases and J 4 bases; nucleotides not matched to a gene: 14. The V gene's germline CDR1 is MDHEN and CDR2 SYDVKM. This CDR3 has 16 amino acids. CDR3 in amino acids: CASRAGGPRGVETQYF. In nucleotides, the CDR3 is TGTGCCAGCAGGGCCGGGGGACCCCGGGGGGTAGAGACCCAGTACTTC.

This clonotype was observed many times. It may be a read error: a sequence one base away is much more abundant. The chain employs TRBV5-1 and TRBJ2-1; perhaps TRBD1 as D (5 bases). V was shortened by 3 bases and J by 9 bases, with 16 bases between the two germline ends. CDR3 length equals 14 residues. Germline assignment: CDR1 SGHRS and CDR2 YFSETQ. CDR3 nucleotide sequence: TGCGCCAGCAGCTGGTCTAGTTGGGGCGGTGAGCAGTTCTTC. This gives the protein CASSWSSWGGEQFF. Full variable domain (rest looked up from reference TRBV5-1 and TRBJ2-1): KAGVTQTPRYLIKTRGQQVTLSCSPISGHRSVSWYQQTPGQGLQFLFEYFSETQRNKGNFPGRFSGRQFSNSRSEMNVSTLELGDSALYLCASSWSSWGGEQFFGPGTRLTVL.

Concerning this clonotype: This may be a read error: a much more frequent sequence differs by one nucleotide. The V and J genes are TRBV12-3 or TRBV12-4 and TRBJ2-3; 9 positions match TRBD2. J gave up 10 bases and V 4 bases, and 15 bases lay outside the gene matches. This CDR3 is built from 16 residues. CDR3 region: CASSSDGGGAGNAQYF. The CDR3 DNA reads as TGTGCCAGCAGTTCCGATGGCGGGGGGGCTGGAAATGCGCAGTATTTT.

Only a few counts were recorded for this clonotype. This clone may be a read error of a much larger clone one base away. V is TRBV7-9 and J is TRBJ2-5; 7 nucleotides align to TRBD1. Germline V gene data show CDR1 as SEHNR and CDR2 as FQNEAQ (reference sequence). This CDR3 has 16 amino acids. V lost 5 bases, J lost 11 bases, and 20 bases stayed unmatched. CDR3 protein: CASSLNPQGVNNEQYF. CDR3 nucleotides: TGTGCCAGCAGCCTCAACCCCCAGGGGGTTAACAATGAGCAGTACTTC.

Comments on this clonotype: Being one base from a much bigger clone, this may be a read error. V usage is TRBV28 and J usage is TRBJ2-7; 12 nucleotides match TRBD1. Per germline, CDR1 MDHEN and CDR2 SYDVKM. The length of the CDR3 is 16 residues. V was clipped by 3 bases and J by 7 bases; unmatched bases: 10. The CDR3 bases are TGTGCCAGCAGTTTGTATGGGACAGGGGGCTACAAAGAGCAGTACTTC. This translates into CASSLYGTGGYKEQYF.

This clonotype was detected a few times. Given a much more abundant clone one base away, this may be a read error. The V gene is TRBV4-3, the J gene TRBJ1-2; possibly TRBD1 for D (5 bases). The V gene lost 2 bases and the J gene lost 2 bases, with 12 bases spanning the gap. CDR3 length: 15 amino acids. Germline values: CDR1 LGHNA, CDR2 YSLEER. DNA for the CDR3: TGCGCCAGCAGCCAAATCGGGGGTGCCAACTATGGCTACACCTTC. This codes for CASSQIGGANYGYTF.

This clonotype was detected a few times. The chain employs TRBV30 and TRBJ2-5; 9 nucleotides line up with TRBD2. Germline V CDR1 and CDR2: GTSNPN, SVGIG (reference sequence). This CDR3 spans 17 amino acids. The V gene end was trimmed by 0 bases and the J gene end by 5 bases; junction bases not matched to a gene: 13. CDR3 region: CAWSVSSLAGWGETQYF. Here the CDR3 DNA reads TGTGCCTGGAGTGTGTCCTCCCTAGCGGGATGGGGGGAGACCCAGTACTTC.

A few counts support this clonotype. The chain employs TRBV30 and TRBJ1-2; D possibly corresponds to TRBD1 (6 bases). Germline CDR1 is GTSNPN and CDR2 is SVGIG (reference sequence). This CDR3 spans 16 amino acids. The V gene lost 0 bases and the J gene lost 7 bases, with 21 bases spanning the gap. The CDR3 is CAWSVLPTNRVSGYTF. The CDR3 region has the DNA TGTGCCTGGAGTGTACTCCCGACTAACAGGGTATCTGGCTACACCTTC.

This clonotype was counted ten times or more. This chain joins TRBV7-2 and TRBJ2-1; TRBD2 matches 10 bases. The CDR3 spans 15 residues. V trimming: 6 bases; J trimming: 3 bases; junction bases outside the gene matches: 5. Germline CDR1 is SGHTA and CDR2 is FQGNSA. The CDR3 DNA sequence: TGTGCCAGCAGAAGTAGCGGGGGGTTCTACAATGAGCAGTTCTTC. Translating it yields CASRSSGGFYNEQFF.